Each of the 25 T cell receptor beta chains below was sequenced from the same sample in a study of Graves' ophthalmopathy and Graves' hyperthyroidism. Using RNA transcripts, the TCR beta CDR3 regions were amplified. An initial RT-PCR round employing HTBI primers preceded a second-round multiplex PCR. In TCRdb, the multiplex PCR reads were re-called with MiXCR into one record per CDR3 protein. The sample gives around 590,000 distinct CDR3 sequences, about 40% of which show up once; about 4.2% is in the top ten. Material: peripheral blood or thyroid tissue (not recorded which). These receptors all stem from an adult man with Graves' hyperthyroidism.

CDR3 in amino acids: CASSYTGTGGGYGYTF. DNA for the CDR3: TGTGCCAGCAGTTACACAGGGACAGGGGGCGGCTATGGCTACACCTTC. The chain carries TRBV7-9 and TRBJ1-2; TRBD1 matches at 12 bases. The CDR3 has 16 residues. Germline V gene data show CDR1 as SEHNR and CDR2 as FQNEAQ (reference sequence). The J segment lost 4 bases and the V segment lost 6 bases, leaving 9 bases of the junction unmatched.

This clonotype was detected ten times or more. The CDR3 coding sequence is TGTGCCAGCAGCTCCCCGGACCGGAATAACTATGGCTACACCTTC. Translation: CASSSPDRNNYGYTF. The V gene is TRBV13, the J gene TRBJ1-2; unclear D gene. V lost 4 bases and J 1 base, leaving 13 bases between the germline ends. There are 15 residues in the CDR3. Germline CDR1 is PRHDT and CDR2 is FYEKMQ (reference sequence).

This clonotype was detected many times. The rearrangement uses TRBV29-1 and TRBJ1-4, with 8 bases identical to TRBD1. With 7 bases clipped from V and 8 bases from J, the junction kept 9 bases outside the gene matches. Germline V lookup: CDR1 SQVTM, CDR2 ANQGSEA. This CDR3 contains 13 residues. This CDR3 reads CSGMTGVREKLFF. CDR3 DNA: TGCAGCGGGATGACAGGGGTGAGAGAAAAACTGTTTTTT.

This clonotype was seen repeatedly, ten times or more. The chain employs TRBV19 and TRBJ1-3; D is unclear. The length of the CDR3 is 11 residues. The V end lost 3 bases, the J end lost 8 bases, and 5 bases lay between the germline ends. Per the germline V gene, CDR1 is LNHDA and CDR2 is SQIVND (reference sequence). Here the CDR3 reads CASSIHHTIYF. CDR3 DNA: TGTGCCAGTAGTATCCACCACACCATATATTTT. Full variable domain (outside the CDR3, taken from reference TRBV19 and TRBJ1-3): DGGITQSPKYLFRKEGQNVTLSCEQNLNHDAMYWYRQDPGQGLRLIYYSQIVNDFQKGDIAEGYSVSREKKESFPLTVTSAQKNPTAFYLCASSIHHTIYFGEGSWLTVV.

This chain uses TRBV10-3 with TRBJ1-5; maybe TRBD1 (5 bases). Deletions cut 7 bases from V and 9 bases from J, with 13 bases between. The germline V gene encodes CDR1 ENHRY and CDR2 SYGVKD. The CDR3 is made up of 12 amino acids. In nucleotides, the CDR3 is TGTGCCATCAAGGTAGCGGGGGGGCCCCAGCATTTT. Its protein product is CAIKVAGGPQHF.

This chain links TRBV19 with TRBJ1-4; D not resolved. Germline lookup yields CDR1 LNHDA and CDR2 SQIVND (reference sequence). Trimming removed 4 bases at V and 4 bases at J, with 10 bases between. The CDR3 loop spans 14 amino acids. Here the CDR3 reads CASSRRQDNEKLFF. As DNA, the CDR3 is TGTGCCAGTAGTAGACGGCAGGATAATGAAAAACTGTTTTTT.

This clonotype was detected many times. The chain couples TRBV6-6 to TRBJ1-2; D unresolved. CDR3 size: 11 residues. V was shortened by 7 bases and J by 4 bases, with 7 bases between the two germline ends. In germline, CDR1 is MNHNY, CDR2 SVGAGI (reference sequence). CDR3 bases: TGTGCCAGCAACTCCGCCTATGGCTACACCTTC. Protein: CASNSAYGYTF.

This clonotype was seen ten or more times. V usage is TRBV12-3 or TRBV12-4 and J usage is TRBJ2-5; 11 bases map to TRBD1. V gave up 4 bases and J gave up 1 base; unmatched junction bases: 5. This CDR3 spans 16 amino acids. The chain's CDR3 is CASSSRTGGRQETQYF. CDR3 DNA sequence: TGTGCCAGCAGTTCTCGGACAGGGGGCCGCCAAGAGACCCAGTACTTC.

This clonotype was observed at least ten times. The chain is built from TRBV20-1 and TRBJ2-7; D call uncertain. The CDR3 totals 13 residues. Germline assignment: CDR1 DFQATT and CDR2 SNEGSKA (reference sequence). The V end lost 3 bases, the J end lost 2 bases, and 11 bases lay between the germline ends. DNA of the CDR3: TGCAGTGCTAGCCGCCCGGGCACCTACGAGCAGTACTTC. Protein: CSASRPGTYEQYF.

CDR3 in DNA: TGCAGTGCTAGAGTAGGACTAGCTCTGGGGGAGCTGTTTTTT. Amino acids: CSARVGLALGELFF. This rearrangement joins TRBV20-1 to TRBJ2-2, with 8 bases fitting TRBD2. V lost 1 base to trimming and J lost 8 bases; unmatched junction nucleotides: 6. The CDR3 totals 14 residues. CDR1 and CDR2 from the germline V gene are DFQATT and SNEGSKA (reference sequence).

The chain links TRBV7-8 to TRBJ1-1; D possibly corresponds to TRBD1 (6 bases). The length of the CDR3 is 11 residues. V lost 7 bases to trimming and J lost 10 bases, with 13 bases between them. The germline CDR1 and CDR2 sequences are SGHVS and FQNEAQ. The CDR3 loop reads CASTLKGGAFF. CDR3 nucleotides: TGTGCCAGCACCCTCAAGGGGGGAGCTTTCTTT.

The gene calls are TRBV5-1 and TRBJ2-7; 11 nucleotides line up with TRBD1. The DNA end is a closer match to TRBJ2-1, so the J assignment may be wrong. CDR1 SGHRS and CDR2 YFSETQ come from the germline V gene. The CDR3 totals 16 residues. The CDR3 sequence: CASSSTGQGAWNEQFF. The CDR3 nucleotides are TGCGCCAGCAGCTCAACCGGACAGGGGGCTTGGAATGAGCAGTTCTTC.

The gene calls are TRBV20-1 and TRBJ1-6, with a weak D call TRBD1 (5 bases). Germline V CDR1 and CDR2: DFQATT, SNEGSKA (reference sequence). Trimming left V 3 bases short and J 7 bases short, with 25 bases between. The CDR3 spans 18 residues. This chain's CDR3 is CSASLSGGEERLNSPLHF. CDR3 DNA sequence: TGCAGTGCTAGCCTGTCGGGGGGGGAAGAGAGGCTGAATTCACCCCTCCACTTT.

This clonotype was counted between two and nine times. The chain is built from TRBV5-1 and TRBJ1-1; D remains unclear. The CDR3 spans 15 residues. The V and J ends lost 0 bases and 3 bases respectively, with 12 bases between them. Germline V CDR1 and CDR2: SGHRS, YFSETQ. The CDR3 loop is CASSLASAKYTEAFF. In DNA, the CDR3 is TGCGCCAGCAGCTTGGCCAGTGCCAAGTACACTGAAGCTTTCTTT. The full variable domain, completed using reference TRBV5-1 and TRBJ1-1, is KAGVTQTPRYLIKTRGQQVTLSCSPISGHRSVSWYQQTPGQGLQFLFEYFSETQRNKGNFPGRFSGRQFSNSRSEMNVSTLELGDSALYLCASSLASAKYTEAFFGQGTRLTVV.

This clonotype was recorded many times. The rearrangement uses TRBV5-1 and TRBJ1-1; perhaps TRBD1 as D (5 bases). CDR1 is SGHRS, CDR2 YFSETQ, per germline. CDR3 size: 15 residues. V lost 0 bases to trimming and J lost 5 bases, with 14 bases between them. CDR3 amino acids: CASSLVQGKGTEAFF. The DNA of the CDR3 is TGCGCCAGCAGCTTGGTTCAGGGAAAGGGGACTGAAGCTTTCTTT.

Worth noting for this clonotype: A read error may be the cause here, since a much bigger clone is one base away. The CDR3 ends on some other residue instead of the conserved phenylalanine or tryptophan, so this is likely a read error. The J gene is TRBJ2-7, the V gene TRBV9; 10 nucleotides agree with TRBD1. CDR3 size: 16 residues. The germline gives CDR1 SGDLS, CDR2 YYNGEE. With V trimmed by 3 bases and J by 6 bases, 12 bases remained unmatched. In nucleotides, the CDR3 is TGTGCCAGCAGCGCCACCGGGACAGGGGACGGAGGCGAGCAGTACCTC. The encoded protein is CASSATGTGDGGEQYL.

Notes on this clonotype: Possible read error: a much larger clone is one base away. The chain links TRBV19 to TRBJ2-5; 12 bases match TRBD2. After removal of 5 bases from V and 1 base from J, the junction contained 14 bases not matched to a gene. The CDR3 sequence is 19 residues long. From germline, CDR1 is LNHDA and CDR2 SQIVND (reference sequence). As DNA, the CDR3 is TGTGCCAGTAGTTCGGAAGGACTAGCGGGATCCGGGTGCCAAGAGACCCAGTACTTC. This codes for CASSSEGLAGSGCQETQYF.

This sequence joins TRBV7-9 and TRBJ2-7, with D tentatively TRBD2 (6 bases). Trimming shortened V by 4 bases and J by 2 bases, and 15 bases separated the two germline ends. This CDR3 is built from 15 residues. Germline-derived CDR1 and CDR2 are SEHNR and FQNEAQ (reference sequence). DNA of the CDR3: TGTGCCAGCAGCTGGGTTGTGGGCGGGGCCTACGAGCAGTACTTC. Encoded protein: CASSWVVGGAYEQYF.

This clonotype has a count of ten or more. The rearrangement joins TRBV12-3 or TRBV12-4 to TRBJ1-5; TRBD1 agrees at 9 bases. Trimming took 8 bases from V and 6 from J; bases not matched to a gene: 5. The CDR3 is 13 residues long. The CDR3 sequence is CASAYRGRQPQHF. CDR3 DNA: TGTGCCAGCGCATACAGGGGGCGTCAGCCCCAGCATTTT.

The genes are TRBV29-1 and TRBJ1-2; D is unresolved. Germline CDR1 is SQVTM and CDR2 is ANQGSEA. This CDR3 is built from 11 residues. Trimming shortened V by 1 base and J by 6 bases, and 6 bases separated the two germline ends. CDR3 sequence reads: CSVEGGDGYTF. The CDR3 nucleotides read TGCAGCGTTGAAGGTGGAGATGGCTACACCTTC.

This clonotype was found many times. This chain links TRBV29-1 with TRBJ1-1; D might be TRBD1 (6 bases). CDR1 is SQVTM and CDR2 is ANQGSEA in the germline V gene. CDR3 size: 14 residues. V dropped 1 base and J dropped 11 bases, with 20 bases sitting between them. The CDR3 DNA follows: TGCAGCGTTGAAGTGGGGGGGGCTGTGGTGGAGGCTTTCTTT. Translated: CSVEVGGAVVEAFF.

The chain couples TRBV7-9 to TRBJ1-6, with D perhaps matching TRBD1 (6 bases). The germline CDR1 and CDR2 sequences are SEHNR and FQNEAQ (reference sequence). Trimming removed 5 bases at V and 7 bases at J, with 18 bases between. The length of the CDR3 is 16 residues. The chain's CDR3 is CASSVGATGSNSPLHF. The DNA for the CDR3 is TGTGCCAGCAGCGTTGGGGCAACAGGGTCCAATTCACCCCTCCACTTT.

The V and J genes are TRBV29-1 and TRBJ2-7, with D perhaps assigned TRBD1 or TRBD2 (5 bases each). V lost 2 bases to trimming and J lost 7 bases, with 15 bases between them. The CDR3 covers 13 residues. From germline, CDR1 is SQVTM and CDR2 ANQGSEA. The CDR3 sequence: CSVEWGSYDEQYF. CDR3 nucleotides: TGCAGCGTTGAATGGGGGAGTTATGATGAGCAGTACTTC.

This chain links TRBV7-8 with TRBJ2-2; D may be TRBD2 (6 bases). Trimming removed 1 base from V and 6 bases from J, with 12 bases in between. The CDR3 has 15 residues. Germline V gene sequence: CDR1 SGHVS, CDR2 FQNEAQ. This CDR3 is CASSLVLRDAGELFF. The CDR3 coding sequence is TGTGCCAGCAGCTTAGTCCTGCGGGACGCCGGGGAGCTGTTTTTT.

V usage is TRBV7-2 and J usage is TRBJ2-5; D may be TRBD1 (8 bases). The CDR3 runs 17 residues. The V and J ends lost 1 base and 4 bases respectively, with 19 bases between them. Germline CDR1 and CDR2: SGHTA and FQGNSA. CDR3: CASSLGTGRARGETQYF. CDR3 DNA: TGTGCCAGCAGCTTAGGGACAGGGAGGGCCAGGGGAGAGACCCAGTACTTC.